This T cell receptor (beta chain) stems from a study of T cell changes during pregnancy in multiple sclerosis. TCRdb's table, derived via immunoSEQ multiplex PCR, lists solely in-frame clones and lacks some. The table has roughly 35,000 clones, roughly 88% seen once. This clone was picked up one time. This receptor was taken from a female donor with multiple sclerosis, enrolled in a pregnancy study. The source was CD4+ T cells from peripheral blood mononuclear cells, collected before pregnancy.

The CDR3, as DNA: TGTGCCAGCATGCCCGGGGACAGGTCCCCGGAGCAGTACTTC. Encoded protein: CASMPGDRSPEQYF. The chain links TRBV28 to TRBJ2-7; 8 bases are a match to TRBD1. Germline CDR1 and CDR2: MDHEN and SYDVKM. This CDR3 contains 14 residues. With 7 bases clipped from V and 7 bases from J, the junction kept 12 bases outside the gene matches.